This TCR beta chain is from a study of identical twins. To note about this clonotype: The antigen remains undetermined.

Germline assignment: CDR1 MNHNS and CDR2 SASEGT. This CDR3 contains 14 residues. The V segment lost 8 bases and the J segment 7 bases; nucleotides outside the gene matches: 3. Broader study findings: For monozygotic twins, models underestimated out-of-frame TCR alpha sharing.

Using its own MiXCR run on the 5' RACE reads, TCRdb lists one record per CDR3 protein. The sample includes approximately 530,000 distinct CDR3 sequences, approximately 20% of them seen just once. These data also featured in a second study, about yellow fever vaccine responses in identical twins.

This TCR derives from a woman aged 18 to 35 in good health. Sequencing input: CD4+ T cells sorted from blood. The chain carries TRBV6-1 and TRBJ2-1; TRBD2 matches at 15 bases. The CDR3 nucleotides are TGTGCCAGCGGCGGGACTAGCGGGAGGAATGAGCAGTTCTTC. Protein: CASGGTSGRNEQFF.